These 14 T cell receptor beta chains were sequenced from one sample in a study of T-cell reconstitution after alpha-beta-depleted transplantation in children. Researchers prepared the TCRbeta library using unique molecular identifiers, the study reports. TCRdb re-derived calls from the PCR reads in MiXCR, one entry per CDR3 protein. Of roughly 4,000 distinct CDR3 sequences listed, around 12% are singletons. The sample in question was PBMCs, mostly from graft donor cells, obtained 60 days after TCRalphabeta/CD19-depleted stem cell transplant. All receptors come from a male patient aged 2 to 9 who had a stem cell transplant for acute lymphoblastic leukemia, so the T cells may come from the graft donor.

This clonotype was counted many times. This chain links TRBV5-6 with TRBJ2-7; 7 bases match TRBD2. The CDR3 sequence is 14 residues long. CDR1 is SGHDT, CDR2 YYEEEE, per germline. Germline trimming cut 0 bases from V and 3 bases from J; bases unmatched to any gene: 3. The chain's CDR3 is CASSLVGGIYEQYF. In DNA, the CDR3 is TGTGCCAGCAGCTTGGTGGGAGGGATCTACGAGCAGTACTTC.

This clonotype was observed many times. This chain connects TRBV5-4 to TRBJ2-5; D is perhaps TRBD2 (5 bases). CDR1 and CDR2 (germline): SGHNT, YYREEE (reference sequence). This CDR3 region has 15 residues. V was shortened by 2 bases and J by 3 bases, with 14 bases between the two germline ends. The CDR3 spells CASSFRRTREETQYF. The CDR3 DNA is TGTGCCAGCAGCTTCCGTCGGACGAGGGAAGAGACCCAGTACTTC.

In this sample, this clonotype is large. In nucleotides, the CDR3 is TGCGCCAGCAGGGGACAGGGCGGCACCGGGGAGCTGTTTTTT. This gives the protein CASRGQGGTGELFF. The chain is built from TRBV10-2 and TRBJ2-2, with TRBD1 identical over 9 bases. Germline assignment: CDR1 WSHSY and CDR2 SAAADI. V gave up 6 bases and J gave up 4 bases; unmatched junction bases: 3. The CDR3 consists of 14 residues.

This clonotype counts as medium-sized. The rearrangement uses TRBV27 and TRBJ2-5, with D perhaps matching TRBD2 (6 bases). The V and J ends lost 6 bases and 3 bases respectively, with 14 bases between them. CDR1 is MNHEY, CDR2 SMNVEV, per germline (reference sequence). This CDR3 spans 14 amino acids. Here the CDR3 DNA reads TGTGCCAGCAGGCGGGGACGGCCAAAAGAGACCCAGTACTTC. The encoded protein is CASRRGRPKETQYF.

This clonotype is categorized as medium-sized (0.01 to 0.1%). This chain links TRBV7-9 with TRBJ1-1; the D is unclear. CDR3 length equals 13 residues. V shed 3 bases and J shed 2 bases, with 7 bases lying between them. In germline, CDR1 is SEHNR, CDR2 FQNEAQ (reference sequence). This CDR3 reads CASSLTTNTEAFF. The CDR3 region has the DNA TGTGCCAGCAGCTTGACTACCAACACTGAAGCTTTCTTT.

This clonotype was seen ten or more times. This rearrangement joins TRBV5-1 to TRBJ2-1; D is perhaps TRBD1 (6 bases). The V end lost 1 base, the J end lost 0 bases, and 11 bases lay between the germline ends. The CDR3 is made up of 16 amino acids. CDR1 is SGHRS and CDR2 is YFSETQ in the germline V gene. This CDR3 reads CASSLNEQGSYNEQFF. CDR3 coding DNA: TGCGCCAGCAGCTTGAACGAACAGGGCTCCTACAATGAGCAGTTCTTC.

This clonotype is labeled medium-sized (0.01 to 0.1%). J is TRBJ1-1 and V is TRBV4-1; 8 bases match TRBD1. Germline V lookup: CDR1 MGHRA, CDR2 YSYEKL. J lost 4 bases, V lost 4 bases, and 2 bases had no gene match. The CDR3 totals 13 residues. Here the CDR3 reads CASSRTGSTEAFF. As DNA, the CDR3 is TGCGCCAGCAGCCGGACAGGGTCCACTGAAGCTTTCTTT.

This chain joins TRBV15 and TRBJ1-5, with TRBD1 as a possible D gene (5 bases). The CDR3 has 11 amino acids. The germline V gene has CDR1 LNHNV and CDR2 YYDKDF (reference sequence). The CDR3 DNA is TGTCCTGAGATTAACTTTTTGGGGGAGCATTTT. It translates to CPEINFLGEHF.

This clonotype came up many times. The J gene is TRBJ1-3, the V gene TRBV6-6; D is uncertain. The CDR3 totals 13 residues. CDR1 MNHNY and CDR2 SVGAGI come from the germline V gene (reference sequence). Deletions cut 6 bases from V and 7 bases from J, with 13 bases between. The CDR3 is CASRSGPENTIYF. CDR3 nucleotide sequence: TGTGCCAGCAGGTCTGGGCCGGAGAACACCATATATTTT.

This clonotype was detected many times. The gene calls are TRBV7-9 and TRBJ1-3; 8 bases agree with TRBD1. The CDR3 length is 16 residues. The germline gives CDR1 SEHNR, CDR2 FQNEAQ (reference sequence). The ends lost 5 bases at V and 0 bases at J; junction bases unmatched: 6. The CDR3 DNA is TGTGCCAGCAGCCCGTGGGACAGGAGCTCTGGAAACACCATATATTTT. It yields the protein CASSPWDRSSGNTIYF.

This clonotype came up many times. The V and J genes are TRBV20-1 and TRBJ2-6; a possible D gene is TRBD1 (5 bases). This CDR3 spans 16 amino acids. The germline CDR1 and CDR2 sequences are DFQATT and SNEGSKA (reference sequence). Trimming took 3 bases from V and 0 from J, leaving 12 bases between them. The CDR3 nucleotides are TGCAGTGCTAGTGCCAGGGCCCTCTCTGGGGCCAACGTCCTGACTTTC. Its protein is CSASARALSGANVLTF.

This clonotype has at least ten counts. The CDR3 DNA sequence: TGTGCCAGCAGTTACTCGATAAAGGCGGGGGGGCCAGATACGCAGTATTTT. This sequence encodes CASSYSIKAGGPDTQYF. The chain links TRBV6-5 to TRBJ2-3, with 9 bases lining up with TRBD2. CDR1 and CDR2 (germline): MNHEY, SVGAGI. The CDR3 spans 17 residues. With 0 bases clipped from V and 4 bases from J, the junction kept 8 bases outside the gene matches.

This clonotype is medium-sized. The V call is TRBV18, the J call TRBJ2-5; the D is unclear. The germline CDR1 and CDR2 sequences are KGHSH and LQKENI. V was trimmed by 3 bases and J by 5 bases, leaving 4 bases between them. This CDR3 comprises 11 residues. CDR3 residues: CASSPSETQYF. Written as DNA, the CDR3 is TGTGCCAGCTCACCCAGCGAGACCCAGTACTTC.

This clonotype was found many times. The chain links TRBV6-5 to TRBJ1-2, with 7 positions matching TRBD1. Trimming cost V 8 bases and J 4 bases; bases outside gene matches: 7. Germline loops: CDR1 MNHEY, CDR2 SVGAGI. CDR3 length: 13 amino acids. CDR3: CASHRGLGYGYTF. In DNA, the CDR3 is TGTGCCAGCCATAGGGGGCTTGGCTATGGCTACACCTTC.